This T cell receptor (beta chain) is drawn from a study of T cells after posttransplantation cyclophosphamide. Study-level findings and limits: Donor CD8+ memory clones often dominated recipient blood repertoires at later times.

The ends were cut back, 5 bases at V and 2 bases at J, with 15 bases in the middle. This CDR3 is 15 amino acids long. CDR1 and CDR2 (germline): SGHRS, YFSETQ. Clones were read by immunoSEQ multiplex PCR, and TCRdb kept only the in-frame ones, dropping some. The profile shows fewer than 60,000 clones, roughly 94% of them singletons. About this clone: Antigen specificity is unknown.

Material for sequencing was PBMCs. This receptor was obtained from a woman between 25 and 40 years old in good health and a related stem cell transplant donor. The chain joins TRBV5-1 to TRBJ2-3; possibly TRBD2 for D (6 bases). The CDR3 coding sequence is TGCGCCAGCAGTCTGGGGGGAGGCCTCACAGATACGCAGTATTTT. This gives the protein CASSLGGGLTDTQYF.